Following are 27 T cell receptor beta chains from one sample sequenced in a study of OX40 agonist ivuxolimab in advanced cancers. Only in-frame clones appear in the TCRdb table, and some are missing; sequencing was by immunoSEQ multiplex PCR. The table includes 70,000 or so clones, more than 85% detected once. Sequencing used CD4+ or CD8+ T cells sorted from blood, obtained in a trial of the OX40 agonist ivuxolimab. The receptors were sampled from an adult with an advanced solid tumor such as melanoma, head and neck, liver or kidney cancer.

The chain combines TRBV7-6 with TRBJ1-1; 10 bases align to TRBD1. Germline lookup yields CDR1 SGHVS and CDR2 FNYEAQ. J was trimmed by 11 bases and V by 0 bases; bases with no gene match: 9. CDR3 size: 15 residues. In nucleotides, the CDR3 is TGTGCCAGCAGCTTAGCCCGGGACAGGGGTTCTTTGGCTTTCTTT. This sequence encodes CASSLARDRGSLAFF. Looking up the rest from reference TRBV7-6 and TRBJ1-1 gives the full variable domain: GAGVSQSPRYKVTKRGQDVALRCDPISGHVSLYWYRQALGQGPEFLTYFNYEAQQDKSGLPNDRFSAERPEGSISTLTIQRTEQRDSAMYRCASSLARDRGSLAFFGQGTRLTVV.

The rearrangement links TRBV18 to TRBJ2-7, with TRBD2 matching 13 bases. This CDR3 contains 16 residues. Germline V lookup: CDR1 KGHSH, CDR2 LQKENI. The V segment lost 6 bases and the J segment 4 bases; nucleotides outside the gene matches: 9. In nucleotides, the CDR3 is TGTGCCAGCTCCCTACCCGGGACTAGCGGGGCGTACGAGCAGTACTTC. It yields the protein CASSLPGTSGAYEQYF.

The chain links TRBV27 to TRBJ2-4, with a possible D match to TRBD2 (6 bases). V lost 3 bases, J lost 4 bases, and 13 bases lay in between. This CDR3 region has 15 residues. Germline CDR1 is MNHEY and CDR2 is SMNVEV (reference sequence). The CDR3 here is CASSLLAGLKNIQYF. The DNA for the CDR3 is TGTGCCAGCAGTTTGCTGGCGGGGCTGAAAAACATTCAGTACTTC.

The V and J genes are TRBV7-2 and TRBJ2-7; either TRBD1 or TRBD2 may fit D (5 bases each). Per the germline V gene, CDR1 is SGHTA and CDR2 is FQGNSA. V lost 3 bases and J 0 bases, leaving 9 bases between the germline ends. This CDR3 is built from 14 residues. The CDR3 here is CASSLRGDSYEQYF. The DNA of the CDR3 is TGTGCCAGCAGCTTGAGGGGAGACTCCTACGAGCAGTACTTC.

The chain employs TRBV9 and TRBJ2-7; maybe TRBD2 (6 bases). V was shortened by 0 bases and J by 6 bases, with 10 bases between the two germline ends. The CDR3 length is 13 residues. CDR1 is SGDLS and CDR2 is YYNGEE in the germline V gene. The CDR3 DNA sequence: TGTGCCAGCAGCGTAGCTGGGGGGACCGAGCAGTACTTC. Translating gives CASSVAGGTEQYF.

The chain has TRBV9 and TRBJ1-1; D is unresolved. The germline gives CDR1 SGDLS, CDR2 YYNGEE. The CDR3 is made up of 16 amino acids. The ends were cut back, 3 bases at V and 1 base at J, with 16 bases in the middle. The DNA of the CDR3 is TGTGCCAGCAGCGCGGGTGGTATTGGGCCGAACACTGAAGCTTTCTTT. Translation: CASSAGGIGPNTEAFF.

The rearrangement links TRBV2 to TRBJ1-2, with 7 bases fitting TRBD1. V lost 5 bases and J lost 6; bases outside the gene matches: 12. The CDR3 runs 15 residues. Germline lookup yields CDR1 SNHLY and CDR2 FYNNEI. CDR3 residues: CASSRIYDRDNGYTF. The CDR3 nucleotides are TGTGCCAGCAGTCGTATCTACGACAGGGATAATGGCTACACCTTC.

This chain connects TRBV7-9 to TRBJ2-7; D is possibly TRBD1 or TRBD2 (5 bases each). CDR1 is SEHNR, CDR2 FQNEAQ, per germline (reference sequence). The CDR3 is 14 residues long. The V end lost 5 bases, the J end lost 1 base, and 12 bases lay between the germline ends. CDR3 amino acids: CASSTGTASYEQYF. The CDR3 DNA is TGTGCCAGCAGCACCGGGACCGCTTCCTACGAGCAGTACTTC.

J is TRBJ2-7 and V is TRBV7-9, with no clear D. Per the germline V gene, CDR1 is SEHNR and CDR2 is FQNEAQ (reference sequence). The CDR3 contains 15 residues. V lost 5 bases and J 3 bases, leaving 17 bases between the germline ends. CDR3 DNA: TGTGCCAGCAGCACCGGTCCCAGTGTAATCTACGAGCAGTACTTC. It yields the protein CASSTGPSVIYEQYF.

This chain joins TRBV9 and TRBJ2-7, with D maybe TRBD1 (6 bases). Germline V gene lookup returns CDR1 SGDLS and CDR2 YYNGEE. V was pared by 3 bases and J by 2 bases, with 18 bases between. The CDR3 sequence is 16 residues long. The DNA for the CDR3 is TGTGCCAGCAGCGATTCCACAACAGGGATTACCTACGAGCAGTACTTC. It codes for CASSDSTTGITYEQYF. The whole variable domain, filled in from reference TRBV9 and TRBJ2-7, reads DSGVTQTPKHLITATGQRVTLRCSPRSGDLSVYWYQQSLDQGLQFLIQYYNGEERAKGNILERFSAQQFPDLHSELNLSSLELGDSALYFCASSDSTTGITYEQYFGPGTRLTVT.

The chain carries TRBV19 and TRBJ1-4; TRBD1 is a possible D gene (6 bases). This CDR3 contains 15 residues. Germline V gene sequence: CDR1 LNHDA, CDR2 SQIVND (reference sequence). With 5 bases removed from V and 7 bases from J, the gap between germline ends came to 17 bases. The DNA of the CDR3 is TGTGCCAGTAGTCCGTACAGGGAGTCAAGTGAAAAACTGTTTTTT. Translating it yields CASSPYRESSEKLFF.

The genes are TRBV9 and TRBJ2-3; no definite D call. The length of the CDR3 is 15 residues. Per the germline V gene, CDR1 is SGDLS and CDR2 is YYNGEE. The ends were cut back, 0 bases at V and 2 bases at J, with 10 bases in the middle. The CDR3 loop is CASSVGVQNTDTQYF. CDR3 DNA: TGTGCCAGCAGCGTAGGGGTCCAAAACACAGATACGCAGTATTTT.

The chain links TRBV13 to TRBJ2-3; TRBD2 aligns across 7 bases. Germline CDR1 PRHDT, CDR2 FYEKMQ (reference sequence). V shed 4 bases and J 1 base; nucleotides not matched to a gene: 5. The CDR3 contains 15 residues. The CDR3 loop reads CASSYIRGGTDTQYF. CDR3 in DNA: TGTGCCAGCAGCTATATACGGGGGGGCACAGATACGCAGTATTTT. The complete variable domain, with remaining parts taken from reference TRBV13 and TRBJ2-3, reads AAGVIQSPRHLIKEKRETATLKCYPIPRHDTVYWYQQGPGQDPQFLISFYEKMQSDKGSIPDRFSAQQFSDYHSELNMSSLELGDSALYFCASSYIRGGTDTQYFGPGTRLTVL.

The chain combines TRBV13 with TRBJ1-1, with 8 bases identical to TRBD1. The CDR3 has 17 amino acids. CDR1 and CDR2 (germline): PRHDT, FYEKMQ (reference sequence). With 5 bases clipped from V and 0 bases from J, the junction kept 11 bases outside the gene matches. The CDR3: CASSEPRTGIMNTEAFF. Here the CDR3 DNA reads TGTGCCAGCAGCGAACCCCGGACAGGGATCATGAACACTGAAGCTTTCTTT.

V gene TRBV9 combines with J gene TRBJ2-1, with D possibly matching TRBD1 (6 bases). The germline V and J ends were trimmed by 0 bases and 12 bases, with 16 bases remaining between them. Germline CDR1 and CDR2: SGDLS and YYNGEE. The length of the CDR3 is 14 residues. In DNA, the CDR3 is TGTGCCAGCAGCGTAGGTGGGGGCGGATTGGTGCAGTTCTTC. Its protein is CASSVGGGGLVQFF.

The gene calls are TRBV9 and TRBJ1-4; tentatively, D is TRBD1 (5 bases). V was shortened by 4 bases and J by 7 bases, with 17 bases between the two germline ends. Germline CDR1 SGDLS, CDR2 YYNGEE. The CDR3 length is 15 residues. The CDR3 loop reads CASSPSGALGEKLFF. The CDR3 DNA reads TGTGCCAGCAGCCCCTCTGGGGCCCTAGGTGAAAAACTGTTTTTT. Based on the CDR3 plus reference TRBV9 and TRBJ1-4, the full variable domain is DSGVTQTPKHLITATGQRVTLRCSPRSGDLSVYWYQQSLDQGLQFLIQYYNGEERAKGNILERFSAQQFPDLHSELNLSSLELGDSALYFCASSPSGALGEKLFFGSGTQLSVL.

The CDR3 region is CASSASGGANEQYF. In DNA, the CDR3 is TGTGCCAGCAGCGCTAGCGGGGGGGCAAACGAGCAGTACTTC. The genes are TRBV9 and TRBJ2-7, with 12 bases identical to TRBD2. Germline V gene sequence: CDR1 SGDLS, CDR2 YYNGEE. The CDR3 length is 14 residues. Trimming removed 3 bases from V and 5 bases from J; junction bases left unmatched: 3.

The J gene is TRBJ1-6, the V gene TRBV13, with TRBD1 as a possible D gene (5 bases). The CDR3 spans 17 residues. The germline V and J ends were trimmed by 5 bases and 1 base, with 15 bases remaining between them. Per germline, CDR1 PRHDT and CDR2 FYEKMQ (reference sequence). Here the CDR3 DNA reads TGTGCCAGCAGCGTCCGGGACGGACGATCCTATAATTCACCCCTCCACTTT. It translates to CASSVRDGRSYNSPLHF.

The rearrangement links TRBV30 to TRBJ2-5; 8 nucleotides align to TRBD2. In germline, CDR1 is GTSNPN, CDR2 SVGIG (reference sequence). CDR3 length: 15 residues. V gave up 1 base and J gave up 5 bases; unmatched junction bases: 9. CDR3 nucleotide sequence: TGTGCCTGGAGTGAACGGGGGGGCAGTTCGGAGACCCAGTACTTC. This gives the protein CAWSERGGSSETQYF.

The V call is TRBV6-5, the J call TRBJ1-2; D is unclear. Trimming took off 4 bases at V and 3 bases at J, with 12 bases between the two ends. Germline CDR1 reads MNHEY; CDR2 reads SVGAGI. The CDR3 has 14 residues. The CDR3 region is CASSSLVVDYGYTF. The CDR3 region has the DNA TGTGCCAGCAGTTCGCTCGTAGTGGACTATGGCTACACCTTC.

V gene TRBV30 combines with J gene TRBJ2-7; D gene unclear. The germline V and J ends were trimmed by 2 bases and 4 bases, with 12 bases remaining between them. This CDR3 spans 13 amino acids. Looked up from germline, CDR1 is GTSNPN and CDR2 is SVGIG (reference sequence). The CDR3 DNA reads as TGTGCCTGGAGTCCAGGATACGGGTACGAGCAGTACTTC. Translating it yields CAWSPGYGYEQYF.

The CDR3, as DNA: TGTGCCAGCAGCTTAGACGTACTCAGCTCCTATAATTCACCCCTCCACTTT. It encodes CASSLDVLSSYNSPLHF. V gene TRBV7-6 combines with J gene TRBJ1-6; D not certain. The CDR3 runs to 17 residues. Germline-derived CDR1 and CDR2 are SGHVS and FNYEAQ. V was shortened by 1 base and J by 0 bases, with 10 bases between the two germline ends. The variable domain in full, with the rest retrieved from reference TRBV7-6 and TRBJ1-6, is GAGVSQSPRYKVTKRGQDVALRCDPISGHVSLYWYRQALGQGPEFLTYFNYEAQQDKSGLPNDRFSAERPEGSISTLTIQRTEQRDSAMYRCASSLDVLSSYNSPLHFGNGTRLTVT.

The rearrangement links TRBV27 to TRBJ2-3; unclear D gene. The ends were cut back, 4 bases at V and 2 bases at J, with 4 bases in the middle. The CDR3 extends over 12 amino acids. CDR1 and CDR2 (germline): MNHEY, SMNVEV (reference sequence). The CDR3 DNA is TGTGCCAGCAGTTCCCCCACAGATACGCAGTATTTT. It yields the protein CASSSPTDTQYF.

The count of this clone is one. V gene TRBV4-1 combines with J gene TRBJ1-1; the D gene is possibly TRBD1 (5 bases). V was trimmed by 1 base and J by 1 base, leaving 16 bases between them. The germline V gene has CDR1 MGHRA and CDR2 YSYEKL. CDR3 length: 17 amino acids. The CDR3 spells CASSQAAWQGQNTEAFF. The CDR3 bases are TGCGCCAGCAGCCAAGCTGCCTGGCAGGGTCAGAACACTGAAGCTTTCTTT.

This chain links TRBV19 with TRBJ1-4; D call uncertain. This CDR3 has 12 residues. The germline V and J ends were trimmed by 0 bases and 8 bases, with 4 bases remaining between them. Germline V gives CDR1 LNHDA, CDR2 SQIVND (reference sequence). CDR3 region: CASSIDREKLFF. The CDR3 DNA sequence: TGTGCCAGTAGTATAGATCGGGAAAAACTGTTTTTT.

This clone was counted once. The chain combines TRBV2 with TRBJ2-7; 15 nucleotides line up with TRBD2. J lost 2 bases, V lost 8 bases, and 13 bases had no gene match. The germline V gene encodes CDR1 SNHLY and CDR2 FYNNEI. The CDR3 runs 18 residues. The CDR3 coding sequence is TGTGCCAGCGAAGGAATCGGGACTAGCGGGGGGCGAGCCTACGAGCAGTACTTC. Translated: CASEGIGTSGGRAYEQYF.

The J gene is TRBJ2-3, the V gene TRBV7-3; weak D call: TRBD1 (6 bases). Trimming pared 5 bases from V and 3 bases from J, leaving 12 bases between. The CDR3 runs 14 residues. Germline V CDR1 and CDR2: SGHTA, FQGTGA. The CDR3 bases are TGTGCCAGCAGCACAGGGATTAGAACAGATACGCAGTATTTT. Its translation is CASSTGIRTDTQYF. The full variable domain, its missing parts supplied by reference TRBV7-3 and TRBJ2-3, is GAGVSQTPSNKVTEKGKYVELRCDPISGHTALYWYRQSLGQGPEFLIYFQGTGAADDSGLPNDRFFAVRPEGSVSTLKIQRTERGDSAVYLCASSTGIRTDTQYFGPGTRLTVL.